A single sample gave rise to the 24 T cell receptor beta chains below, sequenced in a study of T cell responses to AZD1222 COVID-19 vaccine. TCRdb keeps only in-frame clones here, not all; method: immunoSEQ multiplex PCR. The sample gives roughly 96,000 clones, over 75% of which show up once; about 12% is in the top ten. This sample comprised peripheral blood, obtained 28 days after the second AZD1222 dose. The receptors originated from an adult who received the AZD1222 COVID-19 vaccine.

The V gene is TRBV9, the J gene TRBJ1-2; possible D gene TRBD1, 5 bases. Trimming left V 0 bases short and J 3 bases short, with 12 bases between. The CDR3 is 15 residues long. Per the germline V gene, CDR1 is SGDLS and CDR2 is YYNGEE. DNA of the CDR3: TGTGCCAGCAGCGTAGCTACGGGGCTTGACTATGGCTACACCTTC. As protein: CASSVATGLDYGYTF. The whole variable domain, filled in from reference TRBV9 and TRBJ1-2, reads DSGVTQTPKHLITATGQRVTLRCSPRSGDLSVYWYQQSLDQGLQFLIQYYNGEERAKGNILERFSAQQFPDLHSELNLSSLELGDSALYFCASSVATGLDYGYTFGSGTRLTVV.

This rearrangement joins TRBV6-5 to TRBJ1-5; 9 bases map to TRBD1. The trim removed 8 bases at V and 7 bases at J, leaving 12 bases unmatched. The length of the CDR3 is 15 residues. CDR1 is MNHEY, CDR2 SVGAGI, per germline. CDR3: CASGEGQGFGQPQHF. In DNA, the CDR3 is TGTGCCAGCGGCGAGGGACAGGGATTTGGACAGCCCCAGCATTTT.

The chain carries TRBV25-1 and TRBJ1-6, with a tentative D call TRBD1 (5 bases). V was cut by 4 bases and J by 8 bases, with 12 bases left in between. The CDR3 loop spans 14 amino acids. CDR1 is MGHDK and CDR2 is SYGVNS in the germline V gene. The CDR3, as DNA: TGTGCCAGCAGTGCCCGGACACCTCATTCACCCCTCCACTTT. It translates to CASSARTPHSPLHF.

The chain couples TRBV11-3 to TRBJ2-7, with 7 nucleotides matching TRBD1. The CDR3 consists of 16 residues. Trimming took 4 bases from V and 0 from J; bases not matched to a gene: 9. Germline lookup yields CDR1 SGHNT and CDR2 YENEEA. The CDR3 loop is CASSSHDRAPSYEQYF. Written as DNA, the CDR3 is TGTGCCAGCAGCTCCCATGACAGGGCGCCCTCCTACGAGCAGTACTTC.

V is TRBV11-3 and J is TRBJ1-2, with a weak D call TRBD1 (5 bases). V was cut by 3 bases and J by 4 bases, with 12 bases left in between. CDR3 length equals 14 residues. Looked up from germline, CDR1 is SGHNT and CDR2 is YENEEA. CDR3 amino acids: CASSFDSGGYGYTF. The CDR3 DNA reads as TGTGCCAGCAGCTTTGATTCTGGGGGCTATGGCTACACCTTC. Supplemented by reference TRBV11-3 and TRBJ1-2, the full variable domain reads EAGVVQSPRYKIIEKKQPVAFWCNPISGHNTLYWYLQNLGQGPELLIRYENEEAVDDSQLPKDRFSAERLKGVDSTLKIQPAELGDSAVYLCASSFDSGGYGYTFGSGTRLTVV.

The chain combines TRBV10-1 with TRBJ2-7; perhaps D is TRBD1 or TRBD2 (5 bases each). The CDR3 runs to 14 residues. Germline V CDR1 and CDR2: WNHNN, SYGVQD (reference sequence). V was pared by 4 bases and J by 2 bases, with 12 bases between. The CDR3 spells CASSAGTGPYEQYF. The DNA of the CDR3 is TGCGCCAGCAGTGCCGGGACGGGGCCCTACGAGCAGTACTTC.

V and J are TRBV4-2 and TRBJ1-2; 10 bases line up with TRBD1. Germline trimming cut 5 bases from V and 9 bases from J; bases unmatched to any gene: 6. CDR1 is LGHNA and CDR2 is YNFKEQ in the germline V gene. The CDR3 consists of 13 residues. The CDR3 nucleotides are TGTGCCAGCAGCGAGGACAGGGGGTCTAGCTACACCTTC. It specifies CASSEDRGSSYTF.

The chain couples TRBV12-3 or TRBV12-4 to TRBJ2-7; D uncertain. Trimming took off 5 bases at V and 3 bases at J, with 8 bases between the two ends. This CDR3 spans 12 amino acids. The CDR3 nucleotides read TGTGCCAGCAGTCCCTCGGGCTACGAGCAGTACTTC. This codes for CASSPSGYEQYF.

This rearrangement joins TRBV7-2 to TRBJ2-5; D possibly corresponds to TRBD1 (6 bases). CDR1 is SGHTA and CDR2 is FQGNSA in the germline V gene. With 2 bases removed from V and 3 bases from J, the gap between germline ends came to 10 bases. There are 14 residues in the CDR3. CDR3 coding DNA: TGTGCCAGCAGCTTACACAGGGCGGAAGAGACCCAGTACTTC. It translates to CASSLHRAEETQYF.

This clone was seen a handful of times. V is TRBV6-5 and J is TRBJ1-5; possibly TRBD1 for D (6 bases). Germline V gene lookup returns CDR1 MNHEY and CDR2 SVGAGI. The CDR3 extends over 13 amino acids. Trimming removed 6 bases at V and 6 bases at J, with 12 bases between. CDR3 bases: TGTGCCAGCAGCCCAGGGGAAAGTCAGCCCCAGCATTTT. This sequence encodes CASSPGESQPQHF.

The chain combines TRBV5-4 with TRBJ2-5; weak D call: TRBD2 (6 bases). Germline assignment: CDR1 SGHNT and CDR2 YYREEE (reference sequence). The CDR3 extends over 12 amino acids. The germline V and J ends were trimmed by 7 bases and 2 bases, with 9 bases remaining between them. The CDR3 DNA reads TGTGCCAGCGGGACTTCGCAAGAGACCCAGTACTTC. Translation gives CASGTSQETQYF. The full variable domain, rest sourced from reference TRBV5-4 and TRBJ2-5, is ETGVTQSPTHLIKTRGQQVTLRCSSQSGHNTVSWYQQALGQGPQFIFQYYREEENGRGNFPPRFSGLQFPNYSSELNVNALELDDSALYLCASGTSQETQYFGPGTRLLVL.

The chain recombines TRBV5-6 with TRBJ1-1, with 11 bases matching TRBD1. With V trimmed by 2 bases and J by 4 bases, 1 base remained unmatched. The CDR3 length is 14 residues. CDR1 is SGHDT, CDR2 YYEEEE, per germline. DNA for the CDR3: TGTGCCAGCAGCTTTGGGACAGGGGGCACTGAAGCTTTCTTT. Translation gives CASSFGTGGTEAFF.

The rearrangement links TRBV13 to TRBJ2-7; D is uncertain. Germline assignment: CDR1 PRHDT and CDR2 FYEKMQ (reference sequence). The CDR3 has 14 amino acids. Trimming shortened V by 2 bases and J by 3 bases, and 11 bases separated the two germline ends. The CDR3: CASSLQGPSYEQYF. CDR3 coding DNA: TGTGCCAGCAGCTTACAAGGACCCAGCTACGAGCAGTACTTC.

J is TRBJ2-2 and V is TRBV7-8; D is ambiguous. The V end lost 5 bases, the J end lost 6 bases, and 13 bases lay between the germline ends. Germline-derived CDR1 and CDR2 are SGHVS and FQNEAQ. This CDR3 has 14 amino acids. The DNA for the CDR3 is TGTGCCAGCAGCCCCGTGGGCCGGCCCGGGGAGCTGTTTTTT. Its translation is CASSPVGRPGELFF.

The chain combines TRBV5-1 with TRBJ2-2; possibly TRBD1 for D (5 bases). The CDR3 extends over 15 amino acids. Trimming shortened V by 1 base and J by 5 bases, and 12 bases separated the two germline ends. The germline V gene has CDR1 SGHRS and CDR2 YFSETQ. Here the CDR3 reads CASSLSPQGTGELFF. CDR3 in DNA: TGCGCCAGCAGCTTGTCCCCCCAGGGAACCGGGGAGCTGTTTTTT. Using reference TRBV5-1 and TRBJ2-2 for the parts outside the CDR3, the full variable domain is KAGVTQTPRYLIKTRGQQVTLSCSPISGHRSVSWYQQTPGQGLQFLFEYFSETQRNKGNFPGRFSGRQFSNSRSEMNVSTLELGDSALYLCASSLSPQGTGELFFGEGSRLTVL.

The CDR3 spells CASSRDAPGEAFF. The DNA of the CDR3 is TGTGCCAGCAGTCGGGACGCCCCGGGTGAAGCTTTCTTT. This chain uses TRBV12-3 or TRBV12-4 with TRBJ1-1; TRBD1 might be the D (5 bases). V lost 5 bases and J lost 7, with 14 bases in between. CDR3 length: 13 residues.

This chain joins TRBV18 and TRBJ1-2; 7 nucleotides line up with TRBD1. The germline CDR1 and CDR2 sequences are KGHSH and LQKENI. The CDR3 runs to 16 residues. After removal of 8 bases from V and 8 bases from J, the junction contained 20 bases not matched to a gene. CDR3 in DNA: TGTGCCAGCCCTCGGCTAAGGGACAGCCGGCCGTGGGGCTACACCTTC. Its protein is CASPRLRDSRPWGYTF.

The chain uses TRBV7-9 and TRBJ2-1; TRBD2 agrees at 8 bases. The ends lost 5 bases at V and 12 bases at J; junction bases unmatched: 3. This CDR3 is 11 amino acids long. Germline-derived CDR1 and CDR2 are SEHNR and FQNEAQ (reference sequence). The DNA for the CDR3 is TGTGCCAGCAGCACCGGGACTAGGCAGTTCTTC. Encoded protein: CASSTGTRQFF.

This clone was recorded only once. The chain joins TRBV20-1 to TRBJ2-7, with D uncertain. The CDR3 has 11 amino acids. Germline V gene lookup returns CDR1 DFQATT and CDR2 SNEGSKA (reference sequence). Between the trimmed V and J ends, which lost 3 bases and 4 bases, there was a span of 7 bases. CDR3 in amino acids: CSARGIYEQYF. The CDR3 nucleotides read TGCAGTGCTAGGGGGATTTACGAGCAGTACTTC.

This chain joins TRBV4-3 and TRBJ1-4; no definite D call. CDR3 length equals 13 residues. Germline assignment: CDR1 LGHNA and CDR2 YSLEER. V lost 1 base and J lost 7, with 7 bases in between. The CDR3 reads CASSQVQGEKLFF. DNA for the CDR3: TGCGCCAGCAGCCAAGTTCAAGGTGAAAAACTGTTTTTT.

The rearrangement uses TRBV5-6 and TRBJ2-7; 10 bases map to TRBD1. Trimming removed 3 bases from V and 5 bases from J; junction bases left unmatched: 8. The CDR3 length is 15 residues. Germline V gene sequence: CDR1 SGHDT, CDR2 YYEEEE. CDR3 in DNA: TGTGCCAGCAGCTCGACAGGGGGCGATCGGAACGAGCAGTACTTC. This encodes CASSSTGGDRNEQYF.

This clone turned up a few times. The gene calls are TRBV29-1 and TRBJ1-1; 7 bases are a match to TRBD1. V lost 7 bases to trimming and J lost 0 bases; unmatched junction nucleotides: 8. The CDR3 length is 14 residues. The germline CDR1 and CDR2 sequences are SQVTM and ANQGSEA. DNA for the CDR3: TGCAGCGCCGACCAGACAGGGTTGAACACTGAAGCTTTCTTT. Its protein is CSADQTGLNTEAFF.

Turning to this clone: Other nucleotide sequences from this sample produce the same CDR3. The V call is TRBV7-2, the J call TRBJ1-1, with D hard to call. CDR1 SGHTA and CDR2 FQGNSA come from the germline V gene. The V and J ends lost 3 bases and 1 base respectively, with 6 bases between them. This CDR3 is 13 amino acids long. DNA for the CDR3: TGTGCCAGCAGCTTTGGACGGAACACTGAAGCTTTCTTT. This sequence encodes CASSFGRNTEAFF.

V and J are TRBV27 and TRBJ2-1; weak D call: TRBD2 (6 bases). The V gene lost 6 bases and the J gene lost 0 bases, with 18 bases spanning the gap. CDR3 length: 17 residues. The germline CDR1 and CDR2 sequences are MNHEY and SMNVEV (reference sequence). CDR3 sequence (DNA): TGTGCCAGCAGCTTAGCGGAGGTAGACAGCTCCTACAATGAGCAGTTCTTC. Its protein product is CASSLAEVDSSYNEQFF.